This T cell receptor (beta chain) is drawn from a study of cytomegalovirus exposure and HLA in healthy donors. Study-level findings and limits: The authors enumerated over 150 TCR beta chains as linked to cytomegalovirus.

On this clone: Its matching antigen is unknown.

The PCR ran on 60 Vbeta and 13 Jbeta primers. In the study's own analysis: Approximately 9.9 million of some 80 million unique TCR beta chains were shared, per a later count. Sequenced by immunoSEQ multiplex PCR; TCRdb stores in-frame clones only, minus some. D and trimming were read from the DNA, whereas the V and J calls and clone size are those reported in that table. The sample table includes fewer than 50,000 clones. V lost 6 bases to trimming and J lost 6 bases; unmatched junction nucleotides: 10. Germline V gene sequence: CDR1 LGHNA, CDR2 YNFKEQ. This CDR3 has 15 residues. Source material: PBMCs. The rearrangement links TRBV4-2 to TRBJ2-1; TRBD2 matches at 8 bases. The sequence came from a male donor in good health and CMV-seronegative. CDR3 protein: CASRNPGLGGNEQFF. The CDR3 nucleotides read TGTGCCAGCAGAAATCCGGGACTAGGGGGCAATGAGCAGTTCTTC.